This passage covers 17 T cell receptor beta chains from one sample sequenced in a study of blood T cells in healthy people across ages. Alongside a J-beta primer mix, a sample-barcoded 5' primer served in a second PCR lasting about 7 to 11 cycles. TCRdb reanalysed the 5' RACE reads using MiXCR and keeps one entry per CDR3 protein. Among about 510,000 distinct CDR3 sequences listed, about 26% were seen once. These data are also associated with another study on T cells of mothers and their children.

The sequencing input was blood. These receptor sequences come from a boy aged 2-9 years in good health.

The CDR3 DNA sequence: TGTGCCAGCAGCCCTAGGCTGGTTGAGCAGTTCTTC. Translated, it gives CASSPRLVEQFF. The chain employs TRBV11-2 and TRBJ2-5; D unresolved. The DNA end lines up better with TRBJ2-1; the J call may be wrong. The CDR3 runs 12 residues. Looked up from germline, CDR1 is SGHAT and CDR2 is FQNNGV.

This clonotype came up a few times. The J gene is TRBJ1-4, the V gene TRBV13; no firm D call. The CDR3 has 15 amino acids. Per germline, CDR1 PRHDT and CDR2 FYEKMQ (reference sequence). Trimming took 4 bases from V and 4 from J, leaving 13 bases between them. DNA for the CDR3: TGTGCCAGCAGCTCCCCCGGGTGGATTAATGAAAAACTGTTTTTT. Its translation is CASSSPGWINEKLFF.

The V gene is TRBV6-1, the J gene TRBJ1-1; no clear D gene. Germline loops: CDR1 MNHNS, CDR2 SASEGT. The length of the CDR3 is 14 residues. The germline V and J ends were trimmed by 4 bases and 3 bases, with 12 bases remaining between them. The CDR3 here is CASSGQVLDTEAFF. CDR3 bases: TGTGCCAGCAGTGGTCAGGTCCTGGACACTGAAGCTTTCTTT.

There are a few counts of this clonotype. The chain combines TRBV10-3 with TRBJ1-6, with D perhaps matching TRBD1 (5 bases). Trimming pared 6 bases from V and 4 bases from J, leaving 10 bases between. The CDR3 runs 14 residues. Germline CDR1 ENHRY, CDR2 SYGVKD. Here the CDR3 reads CAISRDRYNSPLHF. The CDR3 nucleotides are TGTGCCATCAGCCGGGACCGATATAATTCACCCCTCCACTTT.

The chain links TRBV12-5 to TRBJ1-2; 8 bases line up with TRBD1. Germline V gene data show CDR1 as LGHNT and CDR2 as FRNRAP. The CDR3 has 16 residues. J gave up 4 bases and V 0 bases, and 7 bases lay outside the gene matches. The CDR3, as DNA: TGTGCTAGTGGTTTGGTCCTCCAGGGGGCTGGCTATGGCTACACCTTC. Protein product: CASGLVLQGAGYGYTF.

In this sample, this clonotype turned up many times. The chain carries TRBV12-3 or TRBV12-4 and TRBJ1-5; D is uncertain. The CDR3 is made up of 16 amino acids. V gave up 8 bases and J gave up 10 bases, with 27 bases separating them. As DNA, the CDR3 is TGTGCCAGCCCCCTAAGTGGGGTCTCGAAAGGGTTTCCCCAGCATTTT. As protein: CASPLSGVSKGFPQHF.

The chain is built from TRBV2 and TRBJ2-7; D unresolved. V was shortened by 7 bases and J by 0 bases, with 7 bases between the two germline ends. CDR1 and CDR2 (germline): SNHLY, FYNNEI. CDR3 size: 12 residues. In DNA, the CDR3 is TGTGCCAGCAAAGGGTTCTCCTACGAGCAGTACTTC. It is translated as CASKGFSYEQYF.

This clonotype was seen a handful of times. The chain is built from TRBV29-1 and TRBJ2-7; TRBD1 is a possible D gene (6 bases). Trimming removed 2 bases at V and 0 bases at J, with 11 bases between. Germline values: CDR1 SQVTM, CDR2 ANQGSEA. This CDR3 region has 14 residues. Written as DNA, the CDR3 is TGCAGCGTTGAATTGTCAGGGGCCTCCTACGAGCAGTACTTC. Translation gives CSVELSGASYEQYF.

In its sample, this clonotype was seen once. The chain links TRBV20-1 to TRBJ2-5, with D perhaps TRBD2 (5 bases). Matching the DNA end better, TRBJ2-1 makes the J call doubtful. This CDR3 region has 15 residues. CDR1 is DFQATT, CDR2 SNEGSKA, per germline (reference sequence). CDR3 loop: CSAGVALGADNEQFF. The DNA for the CDR3 is TGCAGTGCTGGAGTAGCGTTGGGAGCGGATAATGAGCAGTTCTTC.

The chain carries TRBV20-1 and TRBJ2-2, with TRBD1 as a possible D gene (5 bases). Trimming stripped 3 bases from V and 6 bases from J, with 17 bases between. The CDR3 has 15 residues. Germline V lookup: CDR1 DFQATT, CDR2 SNEGSKA (reference sequence). Written as DNA, the CDR3 is TGCAGTGCTAGTGCCACGGCAGGGCTGCCCGGGGAGCTGTTTTTT. The encoded protein is CSASATAGLPGELFF.

For this clonotype: One end of the junction varies from germline; a read error may be responsible. DNA of the CDR3: TGTGCCAGCAGCTTAGTGTTACTAGCGGGAGGACTTGCTGGGTTCTTC. Translated, it gives CASSLVLLAGGLAGFF. V and J are TRBV7-2 and TRBJ2-5; 12 nucleotides match TRBD2. CDR1 is SGHTA and CDR2 is FQGNSA in the germline V gene. The CDR3 has 16 amino acids.

In this sample, this clonotype turned up a few times. Here the CDR3 reads CASSPLTALSYNSPLHF. CDR3 nucleotides: TGTGCCAGCAGCCCGCTGACAGCGCTCTCCTATAATTCACCCCTCCACTTT. The V call is TRBV7-9, the J call TRBJ1-6, with D perhaps TRBD1 (5 bases). The CDR3 covers 17 residues. Trimming left V 5 bases short and J 0 bases short, with 14 bases between. CDR1 and CDR2 from the germline V gene are SEHNR and FQNEAQ (reference sequence).

This clonotype was seen more than once but under ten times. The genes are TRBV15 and TRBJ2-7, with D perhaps matching TRBD2 (6 bases). Trimming took off 1 base at V and 2 bases at J, with 12 bases between the two ends. The CDR3 is made up of 15 amino acids. Germline CDR1 is LNHNV and CDR2 is YYDKDF (reference sequence). For the CDR3, the DNA is TGTGCCACCAGCAGAGCGGGTGCGGGGACCTACGAGCAGTACTTC. Its translation is CATSRAGAGTYEQYF.

The chain combines TRBV29-1 with TRBJ1-1; D may be TRBD1 (6 bases). Germline CDR1 SQVTM, CDR2 ANQGSEA. The ends were cut back, 8 bases at V and 2 bases at J, with 15 bases in the middle. The CDR3 is made up of 13 amino acids. The CDR3 here is CSIRTAINTEAFF. CDR3 coding DNA: TGCAGCATCCGGACAGCGATTAACACTGAAGCTTTCTTT.

The chain joins TRBV7-6 to TRBJ2-4; TRBD1 matches at 8 bases. CDR1 and CDR2 (germline): SGHVS, FNYEAQ. With V trimmed by 1 base and J by 7 bases, 9 bases remained unmatched. The CDR3 covers 16 residues. This CDR3 reads CASSLVQGQGRNIQYF. In DNA, the CDR3 is TGTGCCAGCAGCTTAGTACAAGGACAGGGTAGGAACATTCAGTACTTC.

This clonotype was recorded a few times. The chain has TRBV11-2 and TRBJ2-2; perhaps D is TRBD1 or TRBD2 (6 bases each). In germline, CDR1 is SGHAT, CDR2 FQNNGV. Trimming shortened V by 5 bases and J by 0 bases, and 13 bases separated the two germline ends. There are 16 residues in the CDR3. CDR3: CASSRGPGTNTGELFF. CDR3 DNA: TGTGCCAGCAGCCGGGGGCCAGGAACGAACACCGGGGAGCTGTTTTTT.

This clonotype has more than one count but fewer than ten. The chain uses TRBV6-2 or TRBV6-3 and TRBJ2-7; 7 bases match TRBD2. This CDR3 comprises 12 residues. Germline CDR1 reads MNHEY; CDR2 reads SVGEGT. V dropped 6 bases and J dropped 4; count of bases not matched to a gene: 3. CDR3 sequence: CASSRTRYEQYF. DNA of the CDR3: TGTGCCAGCAGCCGGACTAGATACGAGCAGTACTTC.